This entry lists 5 T cell receptor beta chains sequenced from one sample in a study of long-term antiretroviral therapy in people with HIV. They ran version v3.0 of the immunoSEQ assay at survey level. The assay was immunoSEQ multiplex PCR, and TCRdb's table has in-frame clones only and misses some. The data contain 22,000 or so clones, about 80% of them singletons. This specimen was unsorted PBMCs, taken 0.5 years before starting antiretroviral therapy. The receptor source for this set is a man in his forties or fifties with HIV.

This clone was observed once. V usage is TRBV19 and J usage is TRBJ1-1; D is ambiguous. The CDR3 has 12 residues. Germline CDR1 is LNHDA and CDR2 is SQIVND (reference sequence). With 3 bases removed from V and 5 bases from J, the gap between germline ends came to 7 bases. The CDR3 sequence is CASSMLGTEAFF. CDR3 nucleotides: TGTGCCAGTAGTATGTTGGGGACTGAAGCTTTCTTT.

This chain links TRBV5-6 with TRBJ2-7; perhaps TRBD2 as D (5 bases). The V gene's germline CDR1 is SGHDT and CDR2 YYEEEE. This CDR3 spans 13 amino acids. V was trimmed by 3 bases and J by 2 bases, leaving 9 bases between them. Written as DNA, the CDR3 is TGTGCCAGCAGCTGGACTCCCGCCTACGAGCAGTACTTC. It yields the protein CASSWTPAYEQYF.

This sequence joins TRBV28 and TRBJ2-1; no definite D call. The CDR3 sequence is 13 residues long. Germline CDR1 and CDR2: MDHEN and SYDVKM. V was pared by 6 bases and J by 0 bases, with 6 bases between. As DNA, the CDR3 is TGTGCCAGCAGGGGGATCTCCTACAATGAGCAGTTCTTC. Encoded protein: CASRGISYNEQFF.

This chain connects TRBV25-1 to TRBJ1-1; D call uncertain. This CDR3 spans 12 amino acids. Trimming shortened V by 4 bases and J by 1 base, and 4 bases separated the two germline ends. The germline V gene has CDR1 MGHDK and CDR2 SYGVNS. CDR3 sequence reads: CASSVGNTEAFF. In DNA, the CDR3 is TGTGCCAGCAGTGTTGGGAACACTGAAGCTTTCTTT.

This chain uses TRBV28 with TRBJ2-2; no firm D call. The length of the CDR3 is 14 residues. Trimming stripped 3 bases from V and 4 bases from J, with 9 bases between. CDR1 MDHEN and CDR2 SYDVKM come from the germline V gene. The CDR3 region is CASSFSQITGELFF. As DNA, the CDR3 is TGTGCCAGCAGTTTCAGCCAGATCACCGGGGAGCTGTTTTTT. The variable domain in full, completed from reference TRBV28 and TRBJ2-2, reads DVKVTQSSRYLVKRTGEKVFLECVQDMDHENMFWYRQDPGLGLRLIYFSYDVKMKEKGDIPEGYSVSREKKERFSLILESASTNQTSMYLCASSFSQITGELFFGEGSRLTVL.